Described below is a single T cell receptor beta chain sequence and its context. V was trimmed by 5 bases and J by 5 bases, leaving 19 bases between them. The CDR3 spans 15 residues. The data were taken from a study of neurological immune-mediated disorders. 5'RACE employing 10-nucleotide random UMIs yielded the cDNA. TCRdb reprocessed the 5' RACE reads with MiXCR, giving one entry per CDR3 protein. The sample lists about 55,000 distinct CDR3 sequences, approximately 4.4% occurring once. Sequencing input: PBMCs. The chain couples TRBV12-3 or TRBV12-4 to TRBJ2-7, with D perhaps given as TRBD1 or TRBD2 (5 bases each). The TCR comes from a man in his forties or fifties with multiple sclerosis. In DNA, the CDR3 is TGTGCCAGCAGTCCTTCCGGGACGTCAAAAGACGAGCAGTACTTC. As protein: CASSPSGTSKDEQYF.